Below, 10 T cell receptor beta chains from the same sample are listed, as sequenced in a study of shared clonotypes between healthy human individuals (TCRdb year 2020). Libraries were prepared through the immunoSEQ multiplex PCR assay. TCRdb took over this immuneACCESS table, retaining in-frame rearrangements with V and J assigned. Such tables are incomplete; in checked studies, under half of the missing clones stem from an unresolved V gene, and the remainder is unexplained. The sample data list some 980,000 clones, and about 80% of these were observed just once. The ten most abundant clones make up around 1.5% of the sample. The source material was memory CD4+ T cells sorted from blood. This specimen's cell subset or site label, per the study, means: CD45RA-negative fraction. The origin of the receptors is a man aged 18 to 30 in good health.

This clone was counted a single time. This chain joins TRBV30 and TRBJ1-2, with 7 bases fitting TRBD1. After removal of 5 bases from V and 2 bases from J, the junction contained 5 bases not matched to a gene. Germline assignment: CDR1 GTSNPN and CDR2 SVGIG (reference sequence). CDR3 length: 13 amino acids. As DNA, the CDR3 is TGTGCCTGGGACAGGGCTGGAAACTATGGCTACACCTTC. It encodes CAWDRAGNYGYTF.

Notes on this clone: A read error may account for a junction end that differs from germline. The chain joins TRBV4-3 to TRBJ2-2, with D unresolved. Germline loops: CDR1 LGHNA, CDR2 YSLEER. CDR3 length equals 15 residues. The CDR3 bases are TGCGCCAGCAGACAAGCTCGGCACCCCACCGGGGAGCTGTTTTTT. Amino acids: CASRQARHPTGELFF.

The J gene is TRBJ1-6, the V gene TRBV6-6; D might be TRBD1 (5 bases). The V gene's germline CDR1 is MNHNY and CDR2 SVGAGI (reference sequence). V shed 3 bases and J shed 7 bases, with 10 bases lying between them. CDR3 length equals 14 residues. The CDR3 DNA reads TGTGCCAGCAGTTATCAGGGATTAAATTCACCCCTCCACTTT. It yields the protein CASSYQGLNSPLHF.

The chain uses TRBV14 and TRBJ1-1; D is ambiguous. Germline CDR1 reads SGHDN; CDR2 reads FVKESK. V was pared by 0 bases and J by 5 bases, with 10 bases between. The CDR3 extends over 14 amino acids. The CDR3 is CASSQDLSGTEAFF. The CDR3 DNA is TGTGCCAGCAGCCAAGATCTATCAGGAACTGAAGCTTTCTTT.

The chain couples TRBV21-1 to TRBJ2-4; TRBD2 is the table's D call, not checked against the DNA. TRBV21-1 represents a pseudogene. CDR3 length equals 17 residues. The CDR3 spells CASSKQRASGSKNIQYF. CDR3 DNA: TGTGCCAGCAGCAAACAGAGGGCTAGCGGATCCAAAAACATTCAGTACTTC.

This clone was picked up a small number of times. The chain couples TRBV25-1 to TRBJ2-3, with 7 nucleotides matching TRBD2. CDR3 size: 16 residues. Germline loops: CDR1 MGHDK, CDR2 SYGVNS. Trimming cost V 1 base and J 0 bases; bases outside gene matches: 4. In DNA, the CDR3 is TGTGCCAGCAGTGAATGGGGGGGATTAAGCACAGATACGCAGTATTTT. This encodes CASSEWGGLSTDTQYF. The variable domain in full, completed from reference TRBV25-1 and TRBJ2-3, reads EADIYQTPRYLVIGTGKKITLECSQTMGHDKMYWYQQDPGMELHLIHYSYGVNSTEKGDLSSESTVSRIRTEHFPLTLESARPSHTSQYLCASSEWGGLSTDTQYFGPGTRLTVL.

This rearrangement joins TRBV19 to TRBJ1-6; D is undetermined. The V end was cut by 3 bases, the J end by 9 bases, with 6 bases between. Per germline, CDR1 LNHDA and CDR2 SQIVND (reference sequence). This CDR3 has 12 amino acids. CDR3 loop: CASSIGRSPLHF. The CDR3 DNA reads as TGTGCCAGTAGTATCGGCCGTTCACCCCTCCACTTT.

There are many counts of this clone. V and J are TRBV5-1 and TRBJ1-2, with TRBD1 as a possible D gene (6 bases). This CDR3 is built from 12 residues. Germline V CDR1 and CDR2: SGHRS, YFSETQ. Deletions cut 7 bases from V and 7 bases from J, with 14 bases between. CDR3 residues: CASLTGSGGYTF. DNA of the CDR3: TGCGCCAGCCTAACAGGGTCGGGTGGCTACACCTTC.

The V call is TRBV11-3, the J call TRBJ2-1; D ambiguous. Trimming pared 0 bases from V and 8 bases from J, leaving 8 bases between. The CDR3 contains 13 residues. Germline CDR1 is SGHNT and CDR2 is YENEEA. The CDR3 DNA reads TGTGCCAGCAGCTTAGATGAGATAGATGAGCAGTTCTTC. It specifies CASSLDEIDEQFF.

In the case of this clone: Additional DNA sequences in this sample encode the identical CDR3. The chain carries TRBV5-1 and TRBJ2-4; possible D gene TRBD2, 5 bases. The CDR3 has 15 amino acids. The V gene lost 0 bases and the J gene lost 3 bases, with 10 bases spanning the gap. Germline CDR1 and CDR2: SGHRS and YFSETQ. In DNA, the CDR3 is TGCGCCAGCAGCTTGGGGGAGCTAGGCAAAAACATTCAGTACTTC. Amino acid sequence: CASSLGELGKNIQYF.